One sample yielded the 19 T cell receptor beta chains listed below, sequenced in a study of siplizumab effects on memory and regulatory T cells. Here immunoSEQ multiplex PCR was the method, and the copy in TCRdb shows in-frame clones only, minus some. The sample carries 100,000 or so clones, about nine tenths recorded once. The sequenced sample was non-Treg CD4+ T cells sorted from blood. All receptors come from a human donor in good health.

This chain links TRBV19 with TRBJ2-1; D remains ambiguous. The V end lost 6 bases, the J end lost 1 base, and 7 bases lay between the germline ends. There are 13 residues in the CDR3. CDR1 is LNHDA and CDR2 is SQIVND in the germline V gene (reference sequence). The CDR3 DNA reads TGTGCCAGTAGGGAGATGTCCTACAATGAGCAGTTCTTC. It is translated as CASREMSYNEQFF. The full variable domain, with the rest looked up from reference TRBV19 and TRBJ2-1, is DGGITQSPKYLFRKEGQNVTLSCEQNLNHDAMYWYRQDPGQGLRLIYYSQIVNDFQKGDIAEGYSVSREKKESFPLTVTSAQKNPTAFYLCASREMSYNEQFFGPGTRLTVL.

The chain links TRBV10-3 to TRBJ1-2, with TRBD1 identical over 8 bases. V lost 8 bases, J lost 7 bases, and 6 bases stayed unmatched. The length of the CDR3 is 12 residues. Germline V gene sequence: CDR1 ENHRY, CDR2 SYGVKD. The chain's CDR3 is CAIGIQGAGYTF. CDR3 DNA: TGTGCCATCGGCATTCAGGGGGCTGGCTACACCTTC.

V and J are TRBV7-3 and TRBJ2-1; no firm D call. This CDR3 is 15 amino acids long. V shed 1 base and J shed 1 base, with 8 bases lying between them. Looked up from germline, CDR1 is SGHTA and CDR2 is FQGTGA. The chain's CDR3 is CASSLNALSYNEQFF. The CDR3 nucleotides read TGTGCCAGCAGCTTAAATGCACTATCCTACAATGAGCAGTTCTTC.

The V call is TRBV27, the J call TRBJ2-7; D is unclear. This CDR3 has 13 amino acids. Germline V gives CDR1 MNHEY, CDR2 SMNVEV (reference sequence). The germline V and J ends were trimmed by 6 bases and 2 bases, with 11 bases remaining between them. This CDR3 reads CASRIPQTYEQYF. The CDR3 DNA is TGTGCCAGCAGAATTCCCCAAACCTACGAGCAGTACTTC.

This clone was seen only once. The V gene is TRBV30, the J gene TRBJ2-2; a weak D match, TRBD1 (5 bases). The CDR3 loop spans 15 amino acids. Germline CDR1 is GTSNPN and CDR2 is SVGIG (reference sequence). Trimming stripped 1 base from V and 5 bases from J, with 14 bases between. CDR3: CAWSARQGGTGELFF. For the CDR3, the DNA is TGTGCCTGGAGTGCGAGGCAGGGTGGGACCGGGGAGCTGTTTTTT. Variable domain in full (rest from reference TRBV30 and TRBJ2-2): SQTIHQWPATLVQPVGSPLSLECTVEGTSNPNLYWYRQAAGRGLQLLFYSVGIGQISSEVPQNLSASRPQDRQFILSSKKLLLSDSGFYLCAWSARQGGTGELFFGEGSRLTVL.

This chain connects TRBV5-1 to TRBJ2-5; D might be TRBD1 or TRBD2, each matching 5 bases. The J call may be in error: the DNA end matches TRBJ2-7 better. From germline, CDR1 is SGHRS and CDR2 YFSETQ. The CDR3 loop spans 13 amino acids. CDR3 protein: CASSRDRTYEQYF. CDR3 bases: TGCGCCAGCAGCCGGGACCGGACCTACGAGCAGTACTTC.

This sequence joins TRBV2 and TRBJ1-4; a possible D gene is TRBD1 (6 bases). The germline V and J ends were trimmed by 7 bases and 8 bases, with 20 bases remaining between them. Germline-derived CDR1 and CDR2 are SNHLY and FYNNEI. The CDR3 spans 15 residues. This chain's CDR3 is CASMTTGGGGEKLFF. DNA of the CDR3: TGTGCCAGCATGACCACTGGGGGGGGCGGCGAAAAACTGTTTTTT.

Notes on this clone: Other nucleotide sequences from this sample produce the same CDR3. V is TRBV29-1 and J is TRBJ2-6, with D possibly called TRBD1 or TRBD2 (5 bases each). The V and J ends lost 4 bases and 2 bases respectively, with 6 bases between them. Germline V gene sequence: CDR1 SQVTM, CDR2 ANQGSEA. The CDR3 consists of 13 residues. The CDR3 coding sequence is TGCAGCGTTGGAGGGGCTGGGGCCAACGTCCTGACTTTC. This gives the protein CSVGGAGANVLTF. Full variable domain (remainder filled in from reference TRBV29-1 and TRBJ2-6): SAVISQKPSRDICQRGTSLTIQCQVDSQVTMMFWYRQQPGQSLTLIATANQGSEATYESGFVIDKFPISRPNLTFSTLTVSNMSPEDSSIYLCSVGGAGANVLTFGAGSRLTVL.

The chain has TRBV2 and TRBJ2-2, with 7 bases lining up with TRBD2. The CDR3 runs to 13 residues. The V gene end was trimmed by 6 bases and the J gene end by 6 bases; junction bases not matched to a gene: 4. Germline V gives CDR1 SNHLY, CDR2 FYNNEI. The CDR3 DNA is TGTGCCAGCAGCTTGGGAGGGGCCGGGGAGCTGTTTTTT. It specifies CASSLGGAGELFF. Together with reference TRBV2 and TRBJ2-2, the CDR3 gives the full variable domain: EPEVTQTPSHQVTQMGQEVILRCVPISNHLYFYWYRQILGQKVEFLVSFYNNEISEKSEIFDDQFSVERPDGSNFTLKIRSTKLEDSAMYFCASSLGGAGELFFGEGSRLTVL.

This clone was seen a single time. This chain joins TRBV7-9 and TRBJ2-7, with a weak D call TRBD2 (6 bases). CDR3 length: 14 amino acids. From germline, CDR1 is SEHNR and CDR2 FQNEAQ (reference sequence). Trimming took off 3 bases at V and 3 bases at J, with 12 bases between the two ends. CDR3 residues: CASSFPARDYEQYF. CDR3 bases: TGTGCCAGCAGCTTTCCGGCGCGGGACTACGAGCAGTACTTC.

V and J are TRBV6-5 and TRBJ1-2; no clear D gene. The CDR3 loop spans 16 amino acids. V dropped 4 bases and J dropped 4 bases, with 19 bases sitting between them. CDR1 is MNHEY, CDR2 SVGAGI, per germline. In DNA form, the CDR3 reads TGTGCCAGCAGTTCCCCTCGGGTTGCAGCCGCCTATGGCTACACCTTC. This sequence encodes CASSSPRVAAAYGYTF.

The chain uses TRBV10-2 and TRBJ2-1; no reliable D call. The V end was cut by 2 bases, the J end by 7 bases, with 3 bases between. CDR1 WSHSY and CDR2 SAAADI come from the germline V gene. CDR3 length: 11 residues. Written as DNA, the CDR3 is TGCGCCAGCAGTGAGGGGAATGAGCAGTTCTTC. Its translation is CASSEGNEQFF.

This clone was found once. The V call is TRBV12-5, the J call TRBJ2-1; no clear D. Germline values: CDR1 LGHNT, CDR2 FRNRAP. V lost 5 bases and J lost 0, with 11 bases in between. The CDR3 extends over 15 amino acids. This CDR3 is CASGLDPSSYNEQFF. The CDR3 region has the DNA TGTGCTAGTGGTCTCGACCCGAGCTCCTACAATGAGCAGTTCTTC.

The genes are TRBV5-1 and TRBJ2-7; the D gene is possibly TRBD1 (6 bases). Germline V gives CDR1 SGHRS, CDR2 YFSETQ. This CDR3 spans 13 amino acids. V was shortened by 4 bases and J by 4 bases, with 12 bases between the two germline ends. Written as DNA, the CDR3 is TGCGCCAGCAGCGGAACAGGGTATTACGAGCAGTACTTC. Its translation is CASSGTGYYEQYF.

The chain couples TRBV2 to TRBJ2-7; TRBD2 matches 9 bases. V was pared by 7 bases and J by 3 bases, with 7 bases of the junction left unmatched. Germline assignment: CDR1 SNHLY and CDR2 FYNNEI. The CDR3 is 14 amino acids. In DNA, the CDR3 is TGTGCCAGCATCATGTTAGCGGGGGTCTACGAGCAGTACTTC. Translation gives CASIMLAGVYEQYF. Supplemented by reference TRBV2 and TRBJ2-7, the full variable domain reads EPEVTQTPSHQVTQMGQEVILRCVPISNHLYFYWYRQILGQKVEFLVSFYNNEISEKSEIFDDQFSVERPDGSNFTLKIRSTKLEDSAMYFCASIMLAGVYEQYFGPGTRLTVT.

The chain joins TRBV18 to TRBJ2-7; possible D gene TRBD1, 5 bases. Germline loops: CDR1 KGHSH, CDR2 LQKENI. V was pared by 4 bases and J by 0 bases, with 10 bases between. CDR3 length equals 14 residues. CDR3 region: CASSRAGNSYEQYF. CDR3 DNA sequence: TGTGCCAGCTCACGGGCAGGGAACTCCTACGAGCAGTACTTC.

This chain uses TRBV10-3 with TRBJ1-1; D not resolved. Germline lookup yields CDR1 ENHRY and CDR2 SYGVKD. Trimming took 10 bases from V and 4 from J, leaving 16 bases between them. CDR3 length: 13 residues. This chain's CDR3 is CATLKVQATEAFF. In nucleotides, the CDR3 is TGTGCCACCCTGAAAGTGCAGGCCACTGAAGCTTTCTTT.

The chain's CDR3 is CASSHKALYQGWYEQFF. The DNA for the CDR3 is TGTGCCAGCAGTCACAAAGCCCTATATCAGGGATGGTATGAGCAGTTCTTC. The chain carries TRBV21-1 and TRBJ2-1; the DNA was not used to check the table's D call, TRBD1. TRBV21-1 counts as a pseudogene. The CDR3 sequence is 17 residues long.

The gene calls are TRBV28 and TRBJ1-2, with D perhaps matching TRBD1 (6 bases). Deletions cut 8 bases from V and 6 bases from J, with 19 bases between. Germline-derived CDR1 and CDR2 are MDHEN and SYDVKM. The CDR3 length is 14 residues. The CDR3 nucleotides read TGTGCCAGCGGAGGCAGCGGGGGCGCTCATGGCTACACCTTC. Translation: CASGGSGGAHGYTF.